This TCR beta chain originates from a study of vaccination and CD4 T cells after COVID-19. On the study more broadly: Overlapping spike peptides served as the stimulus for the cells. These peptides came from SARS-CoV-2 and from the common cold coronaviruses HCoV-NL63, HCoV-OC43 and HCoV-229E.

Germline loops: CDR1 MDHEN, CDR2 SYDVKM. This CDR3 comprises 15 residues. The ends were cut back, 6 bases at V and 4 bases at J, with 17 bases in the middle. Study-wide findings and caveats: Among those convalescent, a median approximately 83% of reactive clones emerged solely post-vaccination.

At the Johns Hopkins FTIC core, DNA taken from cultured CD4+ T cells was sequenced by way of the Oncomine TCR Beta short-read assay. Each CDR3 protein gets one entry after TCRdb re-called the PCR reads with MiXCR. Here the sample spans about 18,000 distinct CDR3 sequences, roughly three fifths being singletons. To note about this clonotype: Its antigen is not identified.

Stated treatment: roughly nine-day PBMC culture with coronavirus spike peptide pools or control peptides (ViraFEST assay). This receptor was identified in a human donor who had recovered from COVID-19. Material: CD4+ T cells from blood, cultured in vitro, obtained before SARS-CoV-2 vaccination. The chain has TRBV28 and TRBJ2-3; D is possibly TRBD1 (6 bases). CDR3 in amino acids: CASRPSRTAPDTQYF. As DNA, the CDR3 is TGTGCCAGCAGACCTTCTAGGACAGCCCCAGATACGCAGTATTTT. The full variable domain, rest sourced from reference TRBV28 and TRBJ2-3, is DVKVTQSSRYLVKRTGEKVFLECVQDMDHENMFWYRQDPGLGLRLIYFSYDVKMKEKGDIPEGYSVSREKKERFSLILESASTNQTSMYLCASRPSRTAPDTQYFGPGTRLTVL.